This paragraph reports one T cell receptor beta chain. No antigen is known for it. This sample was taken from a study of T cell responses to AZD1222 COVID-19 vaccine. Study-level points and caveats: White British ancestry dominated among donors, who included more females, and clonal diversity was possibly underestimated.

V shed 2 bases, J shed 6 bases, and the junction held 5 bases outside the gene matches. Germline loops: CDR1 SGHNT, CDR2 YYREEE (reference sequence). This CDR3 is 14 amino acids long. Sequenced by immunoSEQ multiplex PCR; TCRdb stores in-frame clones only, minus some. The profile shows tens of thousands of clones, about 87% of them singletons. The chain uses TRBV5-4 and TRBJ1-5; 7 positions match TRBD1. The sequence derives from an adult in good health. Sequences were derived from peripheral blood, sampled on day 0 of AZD1222 vaccination. CDR3 sequence (DNA): TGTGCCAGCAGCTTCCAGGGGGGTAGTCAGCCCCAGCATTTT. It yields the protein CASSFQGGSQPQHF.